One and the same sample provided the 5 T cell receptor beta chains below, sequenced in a study of cytomegalovirus exposure and HLA in healthy donors. The PCR was carried out with 60 Vbeta primers and 13 Jbeta primers. Some clones are missing from TCRdb's copy, which holds only in-frame ones; the method was immunoSEQ multiplex PCR. The table has under 200,000 clones, about 77% seen once. The sequencing input was PBMCs. These receptors all stem from a male donor in good health and CMV-seropositive.

About this clone: Other DNA sequences in this sample translate to the same CDR3. The V gene is TRBV18, the J gene TRBJ1-6; TRBD1 might be the D (6 bases). The CDR3 is 14 residues long. Trimming took off 5 bases at V and 7 bases at J, with 12 bases between the two ends. The germline CDR1 and CDR2 sequences are KGHSH and LQKENI. The CDR3 protein is CASSKDRLNSPLHF. The CDR3 coding sequence is TGTGCCAGCTCAAAGGACAGACTAAATTCACCCCTCCACTTT.

The V and J genes are TRBV11-1 and TRBJ2-7; D may be TRBD2 (5 bases). The V gene lost 5 bases and the J gene lost 7 bases, with 18 bases spanning the gap. The CDR3 is 14 amino acids. Germline lookup yields CDR1 SGHAT and CDR2 FQDESV (reference sequence). CDR3 protein: CASSLTGGSGEQYF. CDR3 nucleotides: TGTGCCAGCAGCCTTACGGGTGGGTCGGGAGAGCAGTACTTC.

The rearrangement links TRBV7-9 to TRBJ1-6; D may be TRBD1 (5 bases). V lost 1 base, J lost 10 bases, and 14 bases lay in between. The CDR3 is 15 residues long. CDR1 and CDR2 (germline): SEHNR, FQNEAQ (reference sequence). The DNA of the CDR3 is TGTGCCAGCAGCTTAGTGGAGGGGTCCGAGTCACCCCTCCACTTT. It encodes CASSLVEGSESPLHF.

This sequence joins TRBV9 and TRBJ2-7, with D perhaps matching TRBD1 (7 bases). V lost 6 bases and J lost 6, with 13 bases in between. Germline assignment: CDR1 SGDLS and CDR2 YYNGEE. This CDR3 contains 12 residues. The CDR3 bases are TGTGCCAGCAACCACAGGGGAGGCGAGCAGTACTTC. Translated: CASNHRGGEQYF.

The rearrangement links TRBV30 to TRBJ2-1; 7 bases line up with TRBD1. The junction had 7 bases not matched to a gene; V was cut back by 0 bases and J by 11 bases. The germline gives CDR1 GTSNPN, CDR2 SVGIG (reference sequence). This CDR3 contains 13 residues. The CDR3 sequence is CAWSVLGGSQQFF. The CDR3 nucleotides read TGTGCCTGGAGTGTTCTAGGGGGCAGTCAGCAGTTCTTC.